This is a list of T cell receptor beta chains from one sample in a study of blood T cell repertoires in COVID-19. Produced via immunoSEQ multiplex PCR; TCRdb's table is partial and in-frame only. The sample includes about 80,000 clones, approximately 88% of them seen just once. Source material: peripheral blood. The receptors come from a woman over 75 with acute or convalescent COVID-19. Both conserved end residues are part of each CDR3. A D gene is named only where the DNA matches it firmly. Some rows have no size entry. The others give once, few or many, or a class for an expanded clone.

>TRBD2|NA|TRBV7-8|TRBJ2-6
TGTGCCAGCAGCTTAGTATTTCGGGGGGCTGGGGCCAACGTCCTGACTTTC
CASSLVFRGAGANVLTF
>NA|NA|TRBV7-9|TRBJ2-1
TGTGCCAGCAGCTTAGGAGGGCCCTGGGCCAATGAGCAGTTCTTC
CASSLGGPWANEQFF
>NA|NA|TRBV6-5|TRBJ1-2
TGTGCCAGCAGTTCCACCGACACCTCGGGCTACACCTTC
CASSSTDTSGYTF
>NA|NA|TRBV7-8|TRBJ1-1
TGTGCCAGCAGCTTCCTGGAACGGGGAGGAGCTTTCTTT
CASSFLERGGAFF
>NA|once|TRBV20-1|TRBJ1-1
TGCAGTGCCAGTGGAGGGAAGCACACTGAAGCTTTCTTT
CSASGGKHTEAFF
>NA|NA|TRBV3-1/TRBV3-2|TRBJ1-4
TGTGCCAGCAGCCTCCTGACAGCTACATCAACTAATGAAAAACTGTTTTTT
CASSLLTATSTNEKLFF
>NA|NA|TRBV5-4|TRBJ2-1
TGTGCCAGCAGCTTGGCGTTAGCTAATGAGCAGTTCTTC
CASSLALANEQFF
>TRBD1|NA|TRBV5-1|TRBJ2-2
TGCGCCAGCAGCTTCAACTCAGGGGGCTACACCGGGGAGCTGTTTTTT
CASSFNSGGYTGELFF
>NA|NA|TRBV10-3|TRBJ1-2
TGTGCCATCAGTGAGGACAGGAACTATGGCTACACCTTC
CAISEDRNYGYTF
>NA|NA|TRBV11-3|TRBJ1-1
TGTGCCAGCAGTCGGGGTCGCACTGAAGCTTTCTTT
CASSRGRTEAFF
>TRBD2|NA|TRBV6-5|TRBJ2-7
TGTGCCAGCAGACCCAGACTAGCCCTATACGAGCAGTACTTC
CASRPRLALYEQYF
>NA|NA|TRBV19|TRBJ1-5
TGTGCCAGTAGCAAACAGGAGGGGAATCAGCCCCAGCATTTT
CASSKQEGNQPQHF
>TRBD2|NA|TRBV5-6|TRBJ2-2
TGTGCCAGCAGCTTGGTGATGGGGAGGGCGGAGCTGTTTTTT
CASSLVMGRAELFF
>TRBD1|NA|TRBV11-3|TRBJ1-1
TGTGCCAGCAGCTCAGAGACTAATACAGGGGGCACTGAAGCTTTCTTT
CASSSETNTGGTEAFF
>NA|NA|TRBV3-1/TRBV3-2|TRBJ2-5
TGTGCCAGCAGCCTTACGACATGGTTTGGAGAGACCCAGTACTTC
CASSLTTWFGETQYF
>NA|NA|TRBV19|TRBJ1-2
TGTGCCAGTAGTTATGGAGGAAGGGGCTACACCTTC
CASSYGGRGYTF
>NA|NA|TRBV4-2|TRBJ2-3
TGTGCCAGCAGCCAAGAGGGCAGGGCGGCTAATACGCAGTATTTT
CASSQEGRAANTQYF
>TRBD2|NA|TRBV5-1|TRBJ2-7
TGCGCCAGCTCCCCCGGGACTAGCATTCTCGAGCAGTACTTC
CASSPGTSILEQYF
>NA|NA|TRBV27|TRBJ2-7
TGTGCCAGCAGTTCAAAGGCAGGGAATACCTACGAGCAGTACTTC
CASSSKAGNTYEQYF
>NA|NA|TRBV9|TRBJ2-1
TGTGCCAGCAGCGAAGACCCTGGGGCCAACAATGAGCAGTTCTTC
CASSEDPGANNEQFF
>NA|NA|TRBV18|TRBJ2-6
TGTGCCAGCTCACAGAGCTCTGGGGCCAACGTCCTGACTTTC
CASSQSSGANVLTF
>NA|NA|TRBV29-1|TRBJ1-1
TGCAGCGTTGGCGCTACGAACACTGAAGCTTTCTTT
CSVGATNTEAFF
>NA|NA|TRBV7-6|TRBJ2-1
TGTGCCAGCAGCTTAGCGCCAACGGACAATGAGCAGTTCTTC
CASSLAPTDNEQFF
>NA|NA|TRBV5-8|TRBJ1-2
TGTGCCAGCAGCTGGCAATCTTCAGGGTTGAACTATGGCTACACCTTC
CASSWQSSGLNYGYTF
>NA|NA|TRBV29-1|TRBJ2-1
TGCAGCGTTGAGAGGAGTGGCAATGAGCAGTTCTTC
CSVERSGNEQFF
>TRBD1|NA|TRBV19|TRBJ1-2
TGTGCCAGTAGTATCTCATCACAGGGGCTGAACTATGGCTACACCTTC
CASSISSQGLNYGYTF
>TRBD1|NA|TRBV19|TRBJ1-4
TGTGCCAGTAGTGAACGGGACAGGGTGAGCGAAAAACTGTTTTTT
CASSERDRVSEKLFF
>NA|NA|TRBV30|TRBJ1-1
TGTGCCTGGAAACTTGGGACAATGAACACTGAAGCTTTCTTT
CAWKLGTMNTEAFF
>TRBD2|NA|TRBV6-1|TRBJ2-1
TGTGCCAGCAGTGCCCGACTAGCGGGCTCCGTGGGGAATGAGCAGTTCTTC
CASSARLAGSVGNEQFF
>NA|few|TRBV7-9|TRBJ2-7
TGTGCCCTGGAGGGGGCCCTCGAGCAGTACTTC
CALEGALEQYF
>TRBD1|NA|TRBV6-2/TRBV6-3|TRBJ1-2
TGTGCCAGCAGTTACGGACAGGGCGACTATGGCTACACCTTC
CASSYGQGDYGYTF
>TRBD1|NA|TRBV2|TRBJ1-5
TGTGCCAGCAGTCCGACAGGGGCAAGCAATCAGCCCCAGCATTTT
CASSPTGASNQPQHF
>TRBD2|NA|TRBV13|TRBJ2-5
TGTGCCAGCAGCTTAAATATTAGGACTAGCGGGGGGGCCGTGCAAGAGACCCAGTACTTC
CASSLNIRTSGGAVQETQYF
>TRBD1|NA|TRBV6-5|TRBJ1-5
TGTGCCAGCAGAAGAGACAGGGGTGGCAATCAGCCCCAGCATTTT
CASRRDRGGNQPQHF
>TRBD1|NA|TRBV19|TRBJ2-5
TGTGCCAGCTCAACAGGGGGTCCGATGTTTCAGACCCAGTACTTC
CASSTGGPMFQTQYF